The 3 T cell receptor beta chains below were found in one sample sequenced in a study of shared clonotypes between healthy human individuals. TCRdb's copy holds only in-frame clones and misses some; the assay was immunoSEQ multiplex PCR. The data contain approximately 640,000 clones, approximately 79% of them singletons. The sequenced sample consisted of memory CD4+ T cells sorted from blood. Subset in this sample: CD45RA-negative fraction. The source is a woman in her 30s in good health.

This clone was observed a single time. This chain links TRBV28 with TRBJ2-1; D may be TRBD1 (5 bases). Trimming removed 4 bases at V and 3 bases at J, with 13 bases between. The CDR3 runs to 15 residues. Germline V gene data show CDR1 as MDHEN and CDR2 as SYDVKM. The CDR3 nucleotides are TGTGCCAGCAGTTCCTTAGACAGCCACTACAATGAGCAGTTCTTC. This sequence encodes CASSSLDSHYNEQFF.

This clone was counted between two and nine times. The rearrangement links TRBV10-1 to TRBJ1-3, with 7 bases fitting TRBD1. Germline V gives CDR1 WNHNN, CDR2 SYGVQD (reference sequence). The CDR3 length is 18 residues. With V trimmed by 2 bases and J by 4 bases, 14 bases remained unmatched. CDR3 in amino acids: CASSEHQPTDREGNTIYF. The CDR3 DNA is TGCGCCAGCAGTGAGCACCAGCCCACTGACAGGGAAGGAAACACCATATATTTT.

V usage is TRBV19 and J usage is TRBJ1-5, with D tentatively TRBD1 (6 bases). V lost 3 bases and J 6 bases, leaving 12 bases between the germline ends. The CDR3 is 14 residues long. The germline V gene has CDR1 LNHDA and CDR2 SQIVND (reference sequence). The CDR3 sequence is CASSIEGGGQPQHF. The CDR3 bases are TGTGCCAGTAGTATCGAGGGGGGTGGTCAGCCCCAGCATTTT. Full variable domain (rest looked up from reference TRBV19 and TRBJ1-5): DGGITQSPKYLFRKEGQNVTLSCEQNLNHDAMYWYRQDPGQGLRLIYYSQIVNDFQKGDIAEGYSVSREKKESFPLTVTSAQKNPTAFYLCASSIEGGGQPQHFGDGTRLSIL.